The clone carrying this T cell receptor (beta chain) was counted many times. This specimen comes from a study of regulatory T cells in long-lasting Graves disease. Germline V gene lookup returns CDR1 MNHEY and CDR2 SMNVEV (reference sequence). Trimming took 6 bases from V and 8 from J, leaving 8 bases between them. This CDR3 region has 12 residues. Time point specified: newly diagnosed GD, antithyroid drugs for less than 3 months. RNA isolated from PBMCs was used to make the TCR library. Arm-PCR of CDR3 regions and iRepertoire HTBI primers were the basis on which TCR beta libraries were built. Via MiXCR, TCRdb re-called the multiplex PCR reads, giving one row per CDR3 protein. This table holds approximately 540,000 distinct CDR3 sequences, more than 10% found once. These same data were also listed under a study on T cells in Graves' hyperthyroidism and ophthalmopathy.

The V and J genes are TRBV27 and TRBJ1-6; no definite D call. Material: peripheral blood mononuclear cells (PBMCs), obtained at new diagnosis, from a patient treated with antithyroid drugs. This TCR was sampled from a woman aged 25 to 39 with Graves disease. The CDR3 is CASSRTDSPLHF. CDR3 in DNA: TGTGCCAGCAGCCGTACCGATTCACCCCTCCACTTT.